This entry concerns a single T cell receptor (beta chain). The sample belongs to a study of patients and donors after allogeneic stem cell transplantation. TCRdb ran MiXCR on the RT-PCR reads and lists one entry per CDR3 protein. The sample contains 80,000 to 90,000 distinct CDR3 sequences, about 48% of which appear only once. The CDR3 has 15 amino acids. Trimming cost V 5 bases and J 2 bases, with 17 bases left between them. CDR1 and CDR2 (germline): DFQATT, SNEGSKA (reference sequence). V and J are TRBV20-1 and TRBJ2-3; D unresolved. Sequences were obtained from blood, either unsorted or a sorted T cell fraction (not recorded which). This clonotype originated in a human donor who was either an allogeneic HSCT recipient or a stem cell or donor lymphocyte infusion donor (not recorded which). It is not recorded whose cells these are; they may come from a transplant donor. The CDR3 nucleotides read TGCAGTGCTCCCTCCCAAGCGCGTTACACAGATACGCAGTATTTT. This encodes CSAPSQARYTDTQYF.